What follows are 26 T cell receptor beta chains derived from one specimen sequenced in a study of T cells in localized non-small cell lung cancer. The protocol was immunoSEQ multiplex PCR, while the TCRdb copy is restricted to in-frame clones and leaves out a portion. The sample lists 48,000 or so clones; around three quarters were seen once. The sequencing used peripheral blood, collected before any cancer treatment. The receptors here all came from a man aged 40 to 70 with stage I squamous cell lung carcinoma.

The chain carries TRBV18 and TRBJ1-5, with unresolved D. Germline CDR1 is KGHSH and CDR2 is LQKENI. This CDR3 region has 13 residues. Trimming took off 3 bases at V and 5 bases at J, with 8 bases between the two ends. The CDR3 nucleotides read TGTGCCAGCTCACCCGAGGGTGATCAGCCCCAGCATTTT. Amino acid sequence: CASSPEGDQPQHF.

The CDR3 sequence: CASSLAGTEGPVAFF. CDR3 coding DNA: TGTGCCAGCAGCTTGGCCGGGACTGAGGGGCCGGTAGCTTTCTTT. This rearrangement joins TRBV5-4 to TRBJ1-1; D may be TRBD1 (5 bases). Per germline, CDR1 SGHNT and CDR2 YYREEE (reference sequence). The CDR3 has 15 residues. Trimming cost V 0 bases and J 10 bases, with 19 bases left between them.

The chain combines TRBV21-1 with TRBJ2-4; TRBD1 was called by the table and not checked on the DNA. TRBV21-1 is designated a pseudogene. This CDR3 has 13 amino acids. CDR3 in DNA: TGTGCCAGCAGCAAGGGCAGTAAAAACATTCAGTACTTC. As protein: CASSKGSKNIQYF.

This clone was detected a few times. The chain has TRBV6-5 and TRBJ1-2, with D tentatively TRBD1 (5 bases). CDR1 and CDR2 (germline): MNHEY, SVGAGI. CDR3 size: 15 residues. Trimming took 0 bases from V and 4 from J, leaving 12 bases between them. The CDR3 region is CASSYSRESIYGYTF. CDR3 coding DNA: TGTGCCAGCAGTTACTCCAGGGAGAGTATCTATGGCTACACCTTC.

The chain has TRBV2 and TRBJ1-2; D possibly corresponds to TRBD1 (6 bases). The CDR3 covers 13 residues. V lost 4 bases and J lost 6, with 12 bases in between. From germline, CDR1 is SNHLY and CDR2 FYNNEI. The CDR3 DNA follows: TGTGCCAGCAGTGCCCAGGGGATCGATGGCTACACCTTC. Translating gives CASSAQGIDGYTF. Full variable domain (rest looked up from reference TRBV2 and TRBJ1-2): EPEVTQTPSHQVTQMGQEVILRCVPISNHLYFYWYRQILGQKVEFLVSFYNNEISEKSEIFDDQFSVERPDGSNFTLKIRSTKLEDSAMYFCASSAQGIDGYTFGSGTRLTVV.

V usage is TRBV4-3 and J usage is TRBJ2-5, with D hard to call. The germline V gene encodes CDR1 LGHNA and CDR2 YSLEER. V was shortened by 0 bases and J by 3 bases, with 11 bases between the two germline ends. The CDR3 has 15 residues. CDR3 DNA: TGCGCCAGCAGCCAAGAGCAACAGCCTGAAGAGACCCAGTACTTC. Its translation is CASSQEQQPEETQYF.

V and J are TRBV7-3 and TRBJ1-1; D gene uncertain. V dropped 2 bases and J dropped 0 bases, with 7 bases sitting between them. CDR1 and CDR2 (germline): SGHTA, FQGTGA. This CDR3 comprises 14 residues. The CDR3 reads CASSLAPMNTEAFF. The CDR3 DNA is TGTGCCAGCAGCTTAGCGCCGATGAACACTGAAGCTTTCTTT.

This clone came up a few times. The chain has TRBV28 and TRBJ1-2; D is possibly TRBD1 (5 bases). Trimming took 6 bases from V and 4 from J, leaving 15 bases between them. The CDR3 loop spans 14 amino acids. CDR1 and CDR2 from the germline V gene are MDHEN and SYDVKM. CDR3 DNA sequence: TGTGCCAGCAGCCGACCAGCGGGGACCTATGGCTACACCTTC. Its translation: CASSRPAGTYGYTF.

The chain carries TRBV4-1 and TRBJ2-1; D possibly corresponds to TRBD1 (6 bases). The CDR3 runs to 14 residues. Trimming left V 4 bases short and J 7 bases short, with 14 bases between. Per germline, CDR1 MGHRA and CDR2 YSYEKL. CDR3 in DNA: TGCGCCAGCAGCCGCCTCACAGGGTTTAATGAGCAGTTCTTC. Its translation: CASSRLTGFNEQFF.

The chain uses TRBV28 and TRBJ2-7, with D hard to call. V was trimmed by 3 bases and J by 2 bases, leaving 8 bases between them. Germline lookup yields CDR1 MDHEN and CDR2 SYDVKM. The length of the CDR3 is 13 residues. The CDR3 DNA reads TGTGCCAGCAGTTTGACGGTAACCTACGAGCAGTACTTC. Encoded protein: CASSLTVTYEQYF.

CDR3 amino acids: CASSFRGWADTQYF. In nucleotides, the CDR3 is TGTGCCAGCAGTTTCAGGGGTTGGGCAGATACGCAGTATTTT. V is TRBV27 and J is TRBJ2-3, with a weak D call TRBD1 (6 bases). The CDR3 is made up of 14 amino acids. The ends were cut back, 3 bases at V and 4 bases at J, with 11 bases in the middle. CDR1 and CDR2 (germline): MNHEY, SMNVEV (reference sequence).

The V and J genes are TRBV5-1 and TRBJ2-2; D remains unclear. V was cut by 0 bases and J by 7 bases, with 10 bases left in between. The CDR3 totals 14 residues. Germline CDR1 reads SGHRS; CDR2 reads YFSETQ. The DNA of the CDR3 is TGCGCCAGCAGCTTGGACGGTACAAGCGGGGAGCTGTTTTTT. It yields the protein CASSLDGTSGELFF.

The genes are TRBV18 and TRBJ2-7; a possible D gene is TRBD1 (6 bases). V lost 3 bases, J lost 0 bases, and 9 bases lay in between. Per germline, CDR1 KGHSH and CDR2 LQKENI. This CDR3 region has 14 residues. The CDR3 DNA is TGTGCCAGCTCACCCGGGACAAGCTCCTACGAGCAGTACTTC. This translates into CASSPGTSSYEQYF. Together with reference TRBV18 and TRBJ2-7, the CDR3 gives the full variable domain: NAGVMQNPRHLVRRRGQEARLRCSPMKGHSHVYWYRQLPEEGLKFMVYLQKENIIDESGMPKERFSAEFPKEGPSILRIQQVVRGDSAAYFCASSPGTSSYEQYFGPGTRLTVT.

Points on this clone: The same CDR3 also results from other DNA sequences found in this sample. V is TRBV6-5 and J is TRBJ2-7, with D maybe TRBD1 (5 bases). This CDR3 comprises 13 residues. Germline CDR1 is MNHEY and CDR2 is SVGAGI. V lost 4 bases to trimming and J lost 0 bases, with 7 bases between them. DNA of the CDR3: TGTGCCAGCAGTTGGGGCAGCTCCTACGAGCAGTACTTC. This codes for CASSWGSSYEQYF.

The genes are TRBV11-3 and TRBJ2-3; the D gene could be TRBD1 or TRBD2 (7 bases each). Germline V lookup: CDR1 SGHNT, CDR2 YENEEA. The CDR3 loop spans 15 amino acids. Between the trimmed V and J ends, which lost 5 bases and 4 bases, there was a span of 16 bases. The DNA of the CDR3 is TGTGCCAGCAGCCCCCAGACAGGGAGGGCAGATACGCAGTATTTT. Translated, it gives CASSPQTGRADTQYF.

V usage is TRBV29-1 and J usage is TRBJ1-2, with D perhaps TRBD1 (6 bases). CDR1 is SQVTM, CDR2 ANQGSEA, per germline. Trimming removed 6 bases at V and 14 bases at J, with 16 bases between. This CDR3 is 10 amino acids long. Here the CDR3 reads CSVGGQLDTF. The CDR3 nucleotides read TGCAGCGTCGGTGGACAGCTTGATACCTTC.

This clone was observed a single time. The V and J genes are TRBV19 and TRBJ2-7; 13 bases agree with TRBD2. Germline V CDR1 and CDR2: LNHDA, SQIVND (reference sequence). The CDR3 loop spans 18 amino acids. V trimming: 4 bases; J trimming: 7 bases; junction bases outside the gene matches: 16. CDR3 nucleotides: TGTGCCAGTAGTACTCCCCTCGGACTAGCGGGGGCCCCGGGAGAGCAGTACTTC. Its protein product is CASSTPLGLAGAPGEQYF.

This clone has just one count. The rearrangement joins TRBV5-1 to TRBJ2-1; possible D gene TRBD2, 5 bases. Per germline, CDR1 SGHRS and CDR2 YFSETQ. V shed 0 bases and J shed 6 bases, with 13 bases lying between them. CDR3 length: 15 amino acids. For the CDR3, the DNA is TGCGCCAGCAGCTTGGCCCTAGCCCCTTCCAATGAGCAGTTCTTC. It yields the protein CASSLALAPSNEQFF.

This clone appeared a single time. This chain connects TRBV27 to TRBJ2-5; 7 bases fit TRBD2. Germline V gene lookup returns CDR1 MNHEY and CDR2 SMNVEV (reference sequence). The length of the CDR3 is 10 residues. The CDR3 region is CAGGVETQYF. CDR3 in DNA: TGTGCGGGGGGGGTGGAGACCCAGTACTTC.

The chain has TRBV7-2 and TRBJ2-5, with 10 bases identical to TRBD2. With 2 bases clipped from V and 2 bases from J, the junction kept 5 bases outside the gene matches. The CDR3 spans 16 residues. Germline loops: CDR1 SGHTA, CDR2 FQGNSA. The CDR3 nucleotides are TGTGCCAGCAGCTTACAGCGGGGGGGGACTCAAGAGACCCAGTACTTC. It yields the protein CASSLQRGGTQETQYF.

CDR3 in DNA: TGTGCCTGGAGTGTCAAGGGAGGTGACAATGAGCAGTTCTTC. As protein: CAWSVKGGDNEQFF. This chain uses TRBV30 with TRBJ2-1; possible D gene TRBD2, 6 bases. Deletions cut 0 bases from V and 5 bases from J, with 11 bases between. This CDR3 spans 14 amino acids. Germline loops: CDR1 GTSNPN, CDR2 SVGIG (reference sequence).

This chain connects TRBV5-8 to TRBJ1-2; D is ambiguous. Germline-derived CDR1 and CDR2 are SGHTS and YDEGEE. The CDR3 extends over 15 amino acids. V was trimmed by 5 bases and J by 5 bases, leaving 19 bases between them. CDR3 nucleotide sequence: TGTGCCAGCAGTCCTCGGACCTCAGTACAGTATGGCTACACCTTC. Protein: CASSPRTSVQYGYTF.

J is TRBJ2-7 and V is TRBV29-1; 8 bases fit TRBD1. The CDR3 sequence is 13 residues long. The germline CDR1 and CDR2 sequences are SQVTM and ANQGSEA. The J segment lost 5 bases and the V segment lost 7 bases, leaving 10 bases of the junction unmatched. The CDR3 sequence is CSAFGTGRNEQYF. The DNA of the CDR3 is TGCAGCGCCTTTGGGACAGGCCGCAACGAGCAGTACTTC.

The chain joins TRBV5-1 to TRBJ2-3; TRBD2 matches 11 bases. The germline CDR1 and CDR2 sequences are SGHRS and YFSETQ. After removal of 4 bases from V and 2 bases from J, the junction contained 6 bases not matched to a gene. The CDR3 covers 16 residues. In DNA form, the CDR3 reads TGCGCCAGCAGCGCGGGACTAGCGGCTCCCACAGATACGCAGTATTTT. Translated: CASSAGLAAPTDTQYF.

CDR3 nucleotide sequence: TGTGCCAGCAGCCAAAATCCTCGGGGGATGGAGCCCCAGCATTTT. Translating it yields CASSQNPRGMEPQHF. V usage is TRBV5-4 and J usage is TRBJ1-5, with D tentatively TRBD1 (5 bases). V was cut by 4 bases and J by 8 bases, with 19 bases left in between. Germline values: CDR1 SGHNT, CDR2 YYREEE (reference sequence). This CDR3 is 15 amino acids long.

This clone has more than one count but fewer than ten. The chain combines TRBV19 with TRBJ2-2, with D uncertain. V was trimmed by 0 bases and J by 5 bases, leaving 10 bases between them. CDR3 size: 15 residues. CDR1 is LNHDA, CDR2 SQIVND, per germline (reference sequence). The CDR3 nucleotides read TGTGCCAGTAGTATAGACGGTCGGCAGACCGGGGAGCTGTTTTTT. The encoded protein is CASSIDGRQTGELFF. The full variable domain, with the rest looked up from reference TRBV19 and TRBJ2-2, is DGGITQSPKYLFRKEGQNVTLSCEQNLNHDAMYWYRQDPGQGLRLIYYSQIVNDFQKGDIAEGYSVSREKKESFPLTVTSAQKNPTAFYLCASSIDGRQTGELFFGEGSRLTVL.